Following are 2 T cell receptor beta chains from one sample sequenced in a study of early T cells in non-severe SARS-CoV-2 infection. TCRdb re-analysed the 5' RACE reads in MiXCR, keeping a single row per CDR3 protein. The sample yields 30,000 to 35,000 distinct CDR3 sequences, approximately 5.2% seen once. Sequences were obtained from whole blood. These receptors all stem from an adult who was a healthcare worker with PCR-confirmed SARS-CoV-2 infection or an uninfected control (not recorded which).

This clonotype was seen at least ten times. This rearrangement joins TRBV20-1 to TRBJ2-1; D is ambiguous. From germline, CDR1 is DFQATT and CDR2 SNEGSKA (reference sequence). CDR3 length equals 12 residues. V was pared by 3 bases and J by 6 bases, with 9 bases between. Here the CDR3 reads CSARVLVNEQFF. CDR3 DNA: TGCAGTGCTAGGGTCCTTGTCAATGAGCAGTTCTTC.

This clonotype is medium-sized by share. The chain links TRBV2 to TRBJ2-3, with D perhaps being TRBD1 or TRBD2 (5 bases each). The CDR3 covers 16 residues. Deletions cut 7 bases from V and 1 base from J, with 18 bases between. CDR1 SNHLY and CDR2 FYNNEI come from the germline V gene. CDR3 in amino acids: CASNVPRDEGTDTQYF. CDR3 in DNA: TGTGCCAGCAATGTACCCCGGGACGAGGGCACAGATACGCAGTATTTT.